The entry below describes one TCR beta chain. Other DNA sequences in this specimen translate into the identical CDR3. This specimen comes from a study of shared clonotypes between healthy human individuals. About the research overall: For every donor, three CD4 naive, three CD4 memory, two CD8 naive and one CD8 memory plates were used.

Germline loops: CDR1 SGHRS, CDR2 YFSETQ. The CDR3 runs to 18 residues. V dropped 3 bases and J dropped 4; count of bases not matched to a gene: 6. Measured with immunoSEQ multiplex PCR; TCRdb has only the in-frame clones, and not every one. The table lists about 1.5 million clones, roughly 98% of them singletons. The TCR was taken from a man aged 25-45 years in good health. Sequenced material: naive CD4+ T cells sorted from blood. Subset denoted: CD45RA+ positively selected. The chain employs TRBV5-1 and TRBJ2-2, with 16 bases aligning to TRBD2. The CDR3 DNA is TGCGCCAGCAGCTCGGGACTAGCGGGAGGGCCCGTCACCGGGGAGCTGTTTTTT. It is translated as CASSSGLAGGPVTGELFF.